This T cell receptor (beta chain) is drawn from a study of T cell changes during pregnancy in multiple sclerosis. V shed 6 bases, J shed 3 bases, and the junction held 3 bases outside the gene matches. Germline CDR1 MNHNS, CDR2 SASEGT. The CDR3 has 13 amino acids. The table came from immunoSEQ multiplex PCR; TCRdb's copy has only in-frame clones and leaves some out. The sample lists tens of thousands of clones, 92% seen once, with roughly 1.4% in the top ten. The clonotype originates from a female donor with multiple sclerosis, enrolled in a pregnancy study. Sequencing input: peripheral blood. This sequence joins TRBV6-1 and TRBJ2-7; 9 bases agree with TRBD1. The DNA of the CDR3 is TGTGCCAGCAGGGGACAGGGCCTCTACGAGCAGTACTTC. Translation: CASRGQGLYEQYF.